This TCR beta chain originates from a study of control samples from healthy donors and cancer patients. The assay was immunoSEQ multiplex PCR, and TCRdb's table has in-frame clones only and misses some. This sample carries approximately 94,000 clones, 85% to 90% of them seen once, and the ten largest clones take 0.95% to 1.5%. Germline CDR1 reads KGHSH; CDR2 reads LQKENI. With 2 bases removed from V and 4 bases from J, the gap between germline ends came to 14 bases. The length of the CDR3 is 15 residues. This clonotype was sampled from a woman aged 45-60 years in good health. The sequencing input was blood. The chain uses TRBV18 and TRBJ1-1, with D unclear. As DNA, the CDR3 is TGTGCCAGCTCACCAGTAAGTAGGCTGGGCACTGAAGCTTTCTTT. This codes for CASSPVSRLGTEAFF.